A selection of T cell receptor beta chains follows, all from one sample in a study of vaccination effects on CD4 cells after COVID-19. Sequencing was performed with immunoSEQ multiplex PCR; in TCRdb, only in-frame clones are kept and a portion is missing. The repertoire holds around 70,000 clones, with around 77% as singletons. These TCRs are of unknown antigen specificity. Sequencing was performed on CD4+ T cells from PBMCs cultured without peptide, taken before COVID-19 vaccination. These receptors all come from a human donor who received a COVID-19 vaccine. Each CDR3 is given with its conserved first and last residue. The order of the fields is V gene, D gene, clone size, J gene, CDR3 DNA, CDR3 protein. D genes are given only for firm matches. Expanded clones are given a class, and other clones once, few, many or no size at all.

V: TRBV5-1
D: .
size: .
J: TRBJ2-1
DNA: TGCGCCAGCAGCCTTCACACGAGCTCCTACAATGAGCAGTTCTTC
CDR3: CASSLHTSSYNEQFF

V: TRBV9
D: TRBD1
size: .
J: TRBJ1-6
DNA: TGTGCCAGCAGCGTGGACAGGGGGGGGAATTCACCCCTCCACTTT
CDR3: CASSVDRGGNSPLHF

V: TRBV19
D: .
size: .
J: TRBJ2-3
DNA: TGTGCCAGTAGTCGTACGGGGATCTACACAGATACGCAGTATTTT
CDR3: CASSRTGIYTDTQYF

V: TRBV24-1
D: .
size: few
J: TRBJ1-1
DNA: TGTGCCACCAGTGATCATTGGAACACTGAAGCTTTCTTT
CDR3: CATSDHWNTEAFF

V: TRBV5-1
D: .
size: .
J: TRBJ2-1
DNA: TGCGCCAGCAGCGGAAGGGGGGGACAGGACCCACCGGGGGATGAGCAGTTCTTC
CDR3: CASSGRGGQDPPGDEQFF

V: TRBV6-5
D: .
size: .
J: TRBJ2-5
DNA: TGTGCCAGCAGTAAGAGCCGGGCCGTTCAAGAGACCCAGTACTTC
CDR3: CASSKSRAVQETQYF

V: TRBV5-1
D: TRBD1
size: .
J: TRBJ1-1
DNA: TGCGCCAGCAGCTTGGGTCCAGGGGGCACTGAAGCTTTCTTT
CDR3: CASSLGPGGTEAFF

V: TRBV5-4
D: TRBD1
size: .
J: TRBJ1-2
DNA: TGTGCCAGCAGCACCGGACAGGGGGCTATCAGCTATGGCTACACCTTC
CDR3: CASSTGQGAISYGYTF

V: TRBV7-2
D: .
size: .
J: TRBJ1-1
DNA: TGTGCCAGCAGCTTGGCAGGCGCTAGGAACACTGAAGCTTTCTTT
CDR3: CASSLAGARNTEAFF

V: TRBV18
D: .
size: .
J: TRBJ2-5
DNA: TGTGCCAGCTCACCACAGGAAGAGACCCAGTACTTC
CDR3: CASSPQEETQYF

V: TRBV5-6
D: .
size: .
J: TRBJ2-2
DNA: TGTGCCAGCAGCTTGGGAGGAGGGGAAGGGAACACCGGGGAGCTGTTTTTT
CDR3: CASSLGGGEGNTGELFF

V: TRBV3-1/TRBV3-2
D: .
size: once
J: TRBJ1-1
DNA: TGTGCCAGCAGCCAAGGGTCTGAAGCTTTCTTT
CDR3: CASSQGSEAFF

V: TRBV29-1
D: .
size: .
J: TRBJ1-1
DNA: TGCATGGTCGGGGGCCCGAACACTGAAGCTTTCTTT
CDR3: CMVGGPNTEAFF

V: TRBV6-5
D: .
size: .
J: TRBJ1-2
DNA: TGTGCCAGCAGGCTTCAACAGGGCTGGTATGGCTACACCTTC
CDR3: CASRLQQGWYGYTF

V: TRBV27
D: .
size: .
J: TRBJ1-3
DNA: TGTGCCAGCGGGTTCCCTGGAAACACCATATATTTT
CDR3: CASGFPGNTIYF